Below are 6 T cell receptor beta chains sequenced from a single sample in a study of blood T cell repertoires in COVID-19. Profiled with immunoSEQ multiplex PCR; TCRdb holds only in-frame clones, not every one. The table shows approximately 260,000 clones, with 80% to 85% occurring only once. The sequenced sample was PBMCs or T cells enriched from blood (not recorded which). These receptors all stem from a man aged 50 to 59 who had recovered from COVID-19.

Only a few counts were recorded for this clone. V is TRBV5-1 and J is TRBJ2-7; tentative D call: TRBD2 (6 bases). V was clipped by 0 bases and J by 2 bases, with 18 bases between them. Germline lookup yields CDR1 SGHRS and CDR2 YFSETQ. This CDR3 is built from 17 residues. CDR3 sequence: CASSLDRGASRTYEQYF. The CDR3 nucleotides read TGCGCCAGCAGCTTGGACCGCGGGGCCTCCCGTACCTACGAGCAGTACTTC.

V gene TRBV4-1 combines with J gene TRBJ2-2; 7 bases fit TRBD2. The V gene's germline CDR1 is MGHRA and CDR2 YSYEKL. Trimming removed 1 base from V and 4 bases from J; junction bases left unmatched: 6. The CDR3 sequence is 16 residues long. CDR3 nucleotides: TGCGCCAGCAGCCAAGGGGGGGGAGGATCCACCGGGGAGCTGTTTTTT. Its protein product is CASSQGGGGSTGELFF.

The V call is TRBV4-3, the J call TRBJ1-2; D possibly corresponds to TRBD1 (6 bases). Trimming removed 0 bases from V and 4 bases from J, with 18 bases in between. The germline CDR1 and CDR2 sequences are LGHNA and YSLEER. The length of the CDR3 is 17 residues. CDR3 sequence (DNA): TGCGCCAGCAGCCAAGATAGAAGGGGGACGGGCGCCTATGGCTACACCTTC. This codes for CASSQDRRGTGAYGYTF.

Worth noting for this clone: Germline and junction disagree at one end, which may indicate a read error. The chain couples TRBV2 to TRBJ2-1, with 13 bases aligning to TRBD2. Looked up from germline, CDR1 is SNHLY and CDR2 is FYNNEI. The CDR3 contains 12 residues. CDR3 nucleotide sequence: TGTGCCAGCAGAGGGACTAGCGGGGACCCCCTCTTC. The encoded protein is CASRGTSGDPLF.

The chain uses TRBV28 and TRBJ2-3, with 7 nucleotides matching TRBD2. The junction had 14 bases not matched to a gene; V was cut back by 8 bases and J by 3 bases. The CDR3 runs 16 residues. Germline CDR1 reads MDHEN; CDR2 reads SYDVKM. CDR3 sequence reads: CASGIRGRAATDTQYF. The CDR3 DNA sequence: TGTGCCAGCGGGATACGGGGGAGGGCGGCAACAGATACGCAGTATTTT.

The gene calls are TRBV6-2 or TRBV6-3 and TRBJ2-3; D may be TRBD1 (5 bases). This CDR3 spans 12 amino acids. Trimming removed 1 base from V and 6 bases from J, with 5 bases in between. CDR1 and CDR2 from the germline V gene are MNHEY and SVGEGT. Here the CDR3 reads CASSYYRDTQYF. The CDR3 region has the DNA TGTGCCAGCAGTTACTACAGGGATACGCAGTATTTT.